This record looks at one T cell receptor (beta chain) sequence and its context. V was pared by 4 bases and J by 4 bases, with 4 bases of the junction left unmatched. Germline V gene sequence: CDR1 MNHEY, CDR2 SVGAGI. CDR3 length equals 14 residues. PCR involved 60 Vbeta and 13 Jbeta primers. Assay: immunoSEQ multiplex PCR; the TCRdb copy retains only in-frame clones and omits some. The table lists some 180,000 clones, roughly three quarters of them singletons. The sample is drawn from a study of cytomegalovirus exposure and HLA in healthy donors. About the research overall: A data release that came early held 75 million to 85 million unique TCRs from HLA-typed donors.

The sample comprised PBMCs. The V call is TRBV6-5, the J call TRBJ1-2; TRBD1 matches at 9 bases. The origin of this receptor is a male donor in good health and CMV-seronegative. The CDR3 DNA reads TGTGCCAGCAGTTGGGGACAGGGCTTCTATGGCTACACCTTC. Its protein product is CASSWGQGFYGYTF.